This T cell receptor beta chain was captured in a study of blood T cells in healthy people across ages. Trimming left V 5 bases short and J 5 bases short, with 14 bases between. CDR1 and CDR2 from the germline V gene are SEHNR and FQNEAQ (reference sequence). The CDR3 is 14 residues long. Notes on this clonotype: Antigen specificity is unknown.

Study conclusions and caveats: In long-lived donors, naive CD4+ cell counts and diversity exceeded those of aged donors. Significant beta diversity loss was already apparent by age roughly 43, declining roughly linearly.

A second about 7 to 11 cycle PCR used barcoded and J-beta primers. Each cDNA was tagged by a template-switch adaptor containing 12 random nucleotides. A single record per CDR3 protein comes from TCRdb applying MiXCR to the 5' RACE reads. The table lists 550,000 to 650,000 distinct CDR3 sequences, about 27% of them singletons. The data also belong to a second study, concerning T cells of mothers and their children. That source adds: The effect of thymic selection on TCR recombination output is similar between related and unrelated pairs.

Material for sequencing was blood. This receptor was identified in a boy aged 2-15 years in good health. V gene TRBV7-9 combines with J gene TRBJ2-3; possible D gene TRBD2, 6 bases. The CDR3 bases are TGTGCCAGCAGCCAAGAAGCTAGCGTAGATACGCAGTATTTT. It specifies CASSQEASVDTQYF.